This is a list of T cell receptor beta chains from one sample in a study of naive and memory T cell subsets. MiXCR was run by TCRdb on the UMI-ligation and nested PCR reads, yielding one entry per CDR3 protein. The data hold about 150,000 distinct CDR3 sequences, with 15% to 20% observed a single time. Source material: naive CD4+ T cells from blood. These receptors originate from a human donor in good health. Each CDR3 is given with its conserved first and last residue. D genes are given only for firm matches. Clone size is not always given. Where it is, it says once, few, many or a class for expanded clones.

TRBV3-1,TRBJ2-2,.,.,CASSQEYTGELFF,TGTGCCAGCAGCCAAGAGTACACCGGGGAGCTGTTTTTT
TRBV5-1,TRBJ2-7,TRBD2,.,CASRLLAGSTYEQYF,TGCGCCAGCAGACTGCTAGCGGGCTCGACCTACGAGCAGTACTTC
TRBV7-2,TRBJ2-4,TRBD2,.,CASSSSGRAGIQYF,TGTGCCAGCAGCTCAAGCGGGAGGGCGGGCATTCAGTACTTC
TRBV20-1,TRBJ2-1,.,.,CSARFEFSGYNEQFF,TGCAGTGCTAGGTTCGAGTTTTCGGGTTACAATGAGCAGTTCTTC
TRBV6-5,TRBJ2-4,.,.,CASRGPTGFQYF,TGTGCCAGCAGAGGTCCGACAGGCTTTCAGTACTTC
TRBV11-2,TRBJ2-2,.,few,CASSLRRLAGLTTGELFF,TGTGCCAGCAGCTTACGGCGGCTTGCGGGACTTACTACCGGGGAGCTGTTTTTT
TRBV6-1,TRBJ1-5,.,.,CASSEGDTYSNQPQHF,TGTGCCAGCAGTGAGGGGGACACATATAGCAATCAGCCCCAGCATTTT
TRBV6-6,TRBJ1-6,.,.,CASSPVLGGSRNNSPLHF,TGTGCCAGCAGTCCGGTGTTGGGTGGGTCACGAAATAATTCACCCCTCCACTTT
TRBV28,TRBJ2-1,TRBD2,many,CASSRLAAYNEQFF,TGTGCCAGCAGCAGACTAGCGGCTTACAATGAGCAGTTCTTC
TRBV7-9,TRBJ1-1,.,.,CASSFISGTPNTEAFF,TGTGCCAGCAGCTTCATATCCGGGACACCGAACACTGAAGCTTTCTTT
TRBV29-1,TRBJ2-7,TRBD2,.,CSVEEGRGLAYEQYF,TGCAGCGTTGAAGAGGGGAGGGGACTGGCCTACGAGCAGTACTTC
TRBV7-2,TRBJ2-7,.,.,CASSFEEGPSYEQYF,TGTGCCAGCAGCTTTGAGGAGGGCCCCTCCTACGAGCAGTACTTC
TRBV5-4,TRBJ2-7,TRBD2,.,CASSGTSEQYF,TGTGCCAGCAGCGGGACTAGCGAGCAGTACTTC
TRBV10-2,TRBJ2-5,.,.,CASSVEEWRETQYF,TGCGCCAGCAGTGTGGAGGAATGGCGAGAGACCCAGTACTTC
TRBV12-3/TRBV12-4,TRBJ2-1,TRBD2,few,CASRLTSGNHNEQFF,TGTGCCAGCAGACTGACTAGCGGAAACCACAATGAGCAGTTCTTC
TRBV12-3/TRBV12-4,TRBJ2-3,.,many,CASSRSSDTQYF,TGTGCCAGCAGTCGGAGTTCAGATACGCAGTATTTT
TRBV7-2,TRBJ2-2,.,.,CASSLAARANTGELFF,TGTGCCAGCAGCTTAGCGGCTAGAGCTAACACCGGGGAGCTGTTTTTT
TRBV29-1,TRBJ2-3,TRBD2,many,CSASGTTNTDTQYF,TGCAGCGCTTCCGGGACTACAAACACAGATACGCAGTATTTT
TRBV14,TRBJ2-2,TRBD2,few,CASSQVAGGAGELFF,TGTGCCAGCAGCCAAGTTGCGGGAGGGGCCGGGGAGCTGTTTTTT
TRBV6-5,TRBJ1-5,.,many,CASSYERSGPQHF,TGTGCCAGCAGTTACGAGCGTTCGGGCCCCCAGCATTTT
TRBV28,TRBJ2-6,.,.,CASSSAESSGANVLTF,TGTGCCAGCAGTTCCGCAGAATCCTCTGGGGCCAACGTCCTGACTTTC
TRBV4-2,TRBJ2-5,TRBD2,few,CASGRTGTSGRGPETQYF,TGTGCCAGCGGACGGACCGGGACTAGCGGGAGAGGCCCAGAGACCCAGTACTTC
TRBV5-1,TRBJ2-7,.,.,CASSLINQGYEQYF,TGCGCCAGCAGCTTGATTAACCAGGGCTACGAGCAGTACTTC
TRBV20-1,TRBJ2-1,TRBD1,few,CSARDPDRGPNNEQFF,TGCAGTGCTAGAGATCCGGACAGGGGGCCGAACAATGAGCAGTTCTTC
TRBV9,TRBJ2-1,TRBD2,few,CASSATSGSYNEQFF,TGTGCCAGCAGCGCGACTAGCGGGAGCTACAATGAGCAGTTCTTC
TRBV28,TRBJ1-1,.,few,CGVNQGRAGMAFF,TGTGGAGTAAACCAGGGGAGAGCTGGAATGGCTTTCTTT
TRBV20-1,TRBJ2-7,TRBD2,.,CSARGVLAGSNEQYF,TGCAGTGCTAGAGGAGTGCTAGCGGGATCGAACGAGCAGTACTTC
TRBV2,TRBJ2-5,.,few,CASRTHQETQYF,TGTGCCAGCAGAACTCACCAAGAGACCCAGTACTTC
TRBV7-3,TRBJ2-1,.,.,CASSPAGLVNEQFF,TGTGCCAGCAGCCCCGCCGGACTGGTCAATGAGCAGTTCTTC
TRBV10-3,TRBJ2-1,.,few,CAISVRKKYNEQFF,TGTGCCATCAGTGTCCGGAAGAAGTACAATGAGCAGTTCTTC
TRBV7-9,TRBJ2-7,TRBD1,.,CASRLEGQTYEQYF,TGTGCCAGCAGGCTAGAGGGACAGACCTACGAGCAGTACTTC